The clone carrying this T cell receptor (beta chain) was detected only once. The data originate from a study of shared clonotypes between healthy human individuals. Germline lookup yields CDR1 KGHSH and CDR2 LQKENI. This CDR3 spans 14 amino acids. The V end was cut by 0 bases, the J end by 1 base, with 7 bases between. TCRdb's copy holds only in-frame clones and misses some; the assay was immunoSEQ multiplex PCR. The sample yields approximately 2,000,000 clones, around 92% seen once. This TCR was recovered from a man between 18 and 35 years old in good health. Some clones in this sample may be carry-over from other donors' samples. The chain links TRBV18 to TRBJ2-7; D is uncertain. Sequencing used naive CD4+ T cells from PBMCs. Subset reported: CD45RA+ positively selected. The CDR3 protein is CASSPPVPSYEQYF. In DNA form, the CDR3 reads TGTGCCAGCTCACCACCGGTCCCTTCCTACGAGCAGTACTTC.